This record covers a single T cell receptor beta chain. Method: immunoSEQ multiplex PCR; TCRdb's copy keeps in-frame clones and lacks some. The repertoire holds some 74,000 clones, with over 75% as singletons. This sample was taken from a study of control samples from healthy donors and cancer patients. Germline lookup yields CDR1 MNHNS and CDR2 SASEGT. This CDR3 is built from 14 residues. V was pared by 1 base and J by 1 base, with 4 bases between. The chain carries TRBV6-1 and TRBJ1-4; no firm D call. Sequencing used blood. The receptor was isolated from a woman in her 50s in good health. This CDR3 reads CASSEGGTNEKLFF. The DNA of the CDR3 is TGTGCCAGCAGTGAAGGGGGAACTAATGAAAAACTGTTTTTT.